These T cell receptor beta chains were read from a single sample in a study of blood T cell repertoires in COVID-19. The method was immunoSEQ multiplex PCR; TCRdb's version includes in-frame clones alone and lacks a portion of them. Of about 110,000 clones in the sample, about 78% were seen once. The material sequenced was peripheral blood. These receptors all stem from a human donor in a cohort sampled during active or convalescent COVID-19. CDR3s include the opening cysteine and the closing phenylalanine or tryptophan. The D gene is left open where the match is weak. Size is stated for part of the rows, as once, few or many counts, or as a class when the clone is expanded.

d_call clone_size j_call v_call cdr3_aa cdr3_nt
TRBD2 . TRBJ2-7 TRBV29-1 CSVDATTSAEKPPPYEQYF TGCAGCGTTGACGCTACGACTAGCGCCGAGAAGCCCCCCCCCTACGAGCAGTACTTC
TRBD2 . TRBJ2-3 TRBV4-2 CASSGGLAGEVGTDTQYF TGTGCCAGCAGCGGGGGACTAGCGGGAGAGGTAGGCACAGATACGCAGTATTTT
TRBD2 . TRBJ2-7 TRBV7-2 CASSQSSGGAGQYF TGTGCCAGCAGCCAAAGTAGCGGGGGGGCCGGGCAGTACTTC
. few TRBJ2-7 TRBV5-1 CASSFTRNPSEQYF TGCGCCAGCAGCTTCACTAGAAATCCCTCCGAGCAGTACTTC
. . TRBJ2-2 TRBV7-9 CASDYSGNTGELFF TGTGCCAGCGATTACTCGGGGAACACCGGGGAGCTGTTTTTT
. . TRBJ1-4 TRBV4-3 CASSRDYATNEKLFF TGCGCCAGCAGCCGAGATTATGCAACTAATGAAAAACTGTTTTTT
. . TRBJ1-5 TRBV4-2 CASSQDLRGQPQHF TGTGCCAGCAGCCAAGATTTGCGTGGTCAGCCCCAGCATTTT
TRBD2 . TRBJ2-3 TRBV27 CASSPLGLAGAITDTQYF TGTGCCAGCAGCCCGCTGGGACTAGCGGGAGCGATAACAGATACGCAGTATTTT
. . TRBJ2-7 TRBV5-1 CASSSGRGNEQYF TGCGCCAGCAGCTCCGGACGCGGGAACGAGCAGTACTTC
. . TRBJ2-7 TRBV7-9 CASSSMDSFLPYEQYF TGTGCCAGCAGCTCGATGGACAGTTTTTTACCCTACGAGCAGTACTTC
. . TRBJ2-7 TRBV5-1 CASSLARAGSVSEQYF TGCGCCAGCAGCTTGGCCCGCGCAGGCAGTGTCAGCGAGCAGTACTTC
. . TRBJ2-1 TRBV2 CASSERRDRAYNEQFF TGTGCCAGCAGTGAACGTAGAGACAGAGCCTACAATGAGCAGTTCTTC
. few TRBJ2-1 TRBV5-1 CASSLAWGHDEQFF TGCGCCAGCAGCTTGGCCTGGGGGCATGACGAGCAGTTCTTC
TRBD1 . TRBJ2-2 TRBV28 CASSLLRDRVDTGELFF TGTGCCAGCAGTTTATTGCGGGACAGGGTTGACACCGGGGAGCTGTTTTTT
. few TRBJ1-5 TRBV2 CASTSNSNQPQHF TGTGCCAGCACCAGTAATAGCAATCAGCCCCAGCATTTT
. once TRBJ2-5 TRBV9 CASSASGGQETQYF TGTGCCAGCAGCGCGTCCGGGGGCCAAGAGACCCAGTACTTC
TRBD1 many TRBJ2-2 TRBV7-9 CASSSWTGAITGELFF TGTGCCAGCAGCTCGTGGACAGGGGCAATCACCGGGGAGCTGTTTTTT
TRBD1 . TRBJ1-5 TRBV19 CASSRDRGDQPQHF TGTGCCAGTAGTAGGGACAGGGGAGATCAGCCCCAGCATTTT
TRBD2 . TRBJ2-5 TRBV11-3 CASSPGGYQETQYF TGTGCCAGCAGCCCGGGGGGGTACCAAGAGACCCAGTACTTC
. . TRBJ1-2 TRBV10-3 CAISTNRDGYTF TGTGCCATCAGTACAAACAGGGACGGCTACACCTTC
. . TRBJ1-1 TRBV2 CASSPTSGLTEAFF TGTGCCAGCAGCCCGACCAGCGGACTAACTGAAGCTTTCTTT
. once TRBJ1-1 TRBV2 CASSGTHRAFF TGTGCCAGCAGCGGGACACATAGGGCTTTCTTT
. . TRBJ2-1 TRBV28 CASSLLAGGKVQFF TGTGCCAGCAGTTTACTAGCAGGAGGTAAGGTCCAGTTCTTC
TRBD2 . TRBJ2-1 TRBV11-3 CASSFGGSYNEQFF TGTGCCAGCAGCTTCGGGGGGTCCTACAATGAGCAGTTCTTC
. . TRBJ2-7 TRBV10-1 CASSGGSNEQYF TGCGCCAGCAGTGGTGGTAGTAACGAGCAGTACTTC
TRBD1 . TRBJ1-3 TRBV18 CASSPTGFSGNTIYF TGTGCCAGCTCACCGACAGGGTTCTCTGGAAACACCATATATTTT
. . TRBJ2-1 TRBV7-9 CASSPPRASSYNEQFF TGTGCCAGCAGCCCTCCGCGAGCGAGCTCCTACAATGAGCAGTTCTTC
. . TRBJ1-1 TRBV7-3 CASSFQGRNTEAFF TGTGCCAGCAGCTTTCAGGGGAGGAACACTGAAGCTTTCTTT
TRBD1 . TRBJ1-5 TRBV5-6 CASSLGTGLPDQPQHF TGTGCCAGCAGCTTGGGGACAGGGCTCCCGGATCAGCCCCAGCATTTT
TRBD2 once TRBJ2-7 TRBV30 CAWSAKGTSEFPEQYF TGTGCCTGGAGTGCTAAAGGGACTAGCGAATTCCCCGAGCAGTACTTC
TRBD1 . TRBJ1-6 TRBV6-5 CASRSGQVNNSPLHF TGTGCCAGCAGATCTGGACAGGTGAATAATTCACCCCTCCACTTT
. . TRBJ2-5 TRBV6-5 CATARAFQETQYF TGTGCCACCGCCAGGGCGTTCCAAGAGACCCAGTACTTC
TRBD2 . TRBJ2-7 TRBV4-1 CASSQDFSGGFYEQYF TGCGCCAGCAGCCAAGATTTTAGCGGGGGATTCTACGAGCAGTACTTC
TRBD2 . TRBJ2-1 TRBV19 CASIRTRTNEQFF TGTGCCAGTATTCGGACTAGGACGAATGAGCAGTTCTTC
TRBD1 . TRBJ2-3 TRBV28 CASRRPDRGIPDTQYF TGTGCCAGCAGACGACCGGACAGGGGTATCCCAGATACGCAGTATTTT
TRBD2 once TRBJ2-5 TRBV4-3 CASSQDRTAGLARVSETQYF TGCGCCAGCAGCCAAGATCGGACCGCCGGACTAGCGAGGGTGTCAGAGACCCAGTACTTC
. . TRBJ1-5 TRBV9 CASSVGQTNQPQHF TGTGCCAGCAGCGTAGGACAGACCAATCAGCCCCAGCATTTT
. . TRBJ2-1 TRBV18 CASSPSPSGVVYNEQFF TGTGCCAGCTCACCATCCCCTTCGGGAGTGGTATACAATGAGCAGTTCTTC
. . TRBJ1-5 TRBV16 CASSQGQANSNQPQHF TGTGCCAGCAGCCAAGGCCAGGCTAATAGCAATCAGCCCCAGCATTTT
. . TRBJ2-7 TRBV6-5 CASSYTVTYEQYF TGTGCCAGCAGTTACACGGTAACCTACGAGCAGTACTTC
TRBD2 once TRBJ2-5 TRBV7-2 CASSLGGRGANQETQYF TGTGCCAGCAGCTTAGGGGGGCGGGGGGCCAACCAAGAGACCCAGTACTTC
TRBD2 . TRBJ2-1 TRBV5-8 CASSLRLAGVDEQFF TGTGCCAGCAGCTTAAGACTAGCGGGAGTCGATGAGCAGTTCTTC
. . TRBJ1-1 TRBV18 CASSPLGGGETGSVNTEAFF TGTGCCAGCTCACCCCTCGGGGGGGGAGAGACAGGTTCGGTGAACACTGAAGCTTTCTTT
. . TRBJ1-1 TRBV28 CASSTSTPGRSEAFF TGTGCCAGCAGTACCTCAACCCCGGGGAGGTCTGAAGCTTTCTTT
TRBD1 . TRBJ2-1 TRBV9 CASSTGDRIAYEQFF TGTGCCAGCAGCACAGGGGACAGAATCGCCTATGAGCAGTTCTTC